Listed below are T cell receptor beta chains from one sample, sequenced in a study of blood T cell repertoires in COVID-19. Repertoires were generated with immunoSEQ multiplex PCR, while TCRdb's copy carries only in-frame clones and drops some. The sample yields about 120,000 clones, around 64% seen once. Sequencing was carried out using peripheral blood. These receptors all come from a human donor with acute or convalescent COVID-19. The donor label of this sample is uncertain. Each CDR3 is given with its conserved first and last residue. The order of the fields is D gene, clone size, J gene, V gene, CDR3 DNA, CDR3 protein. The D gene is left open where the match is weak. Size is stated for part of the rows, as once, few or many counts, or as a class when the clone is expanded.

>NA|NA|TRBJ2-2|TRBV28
TGTGCCAGCAGTTTTCGGAACACCGGGGAGCTGTTTTTT
CASSFRNTGELFF
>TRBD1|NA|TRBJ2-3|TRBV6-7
TGTGCCAGCAGTTACTTGGGGACAGGGGAGGGCACAGATACGCAGTATTTT
CASSYLGTGEGTDTQYF
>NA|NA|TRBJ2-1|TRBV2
TGTGCCAGCAGAGATAACAGGGCTTCCTACAATGAGCAGTTCTTC
CASRDNRASYNEQFF
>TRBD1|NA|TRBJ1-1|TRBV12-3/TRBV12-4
TGTGCCAGCAGTGGAGGGGGCCCTGAAGCTTTCTTT
CASSGGGPEAFF
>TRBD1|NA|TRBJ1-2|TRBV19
TGTGCCAGTAGTATGAACCGGGACAGGGGAACGGGCTATGGCTACACCTTC
CASSMNRDRGTGYGYTF
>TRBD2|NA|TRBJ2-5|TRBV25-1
TGTGCCAGCAGTGAATATACTAGCGGGGGGTCCCAAGAGACCCAGTACTTC
CASSEYTSGGSQETQYF
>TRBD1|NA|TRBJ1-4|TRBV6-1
TGTGCCAGCAGTACACAGGGGGAAGCTGAAAAACTGTTTTTT
CASSTQGEAEKLFF
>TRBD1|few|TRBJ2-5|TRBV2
TGTGCCAGCAGACCGGACAGGTCTTTAGAGACCCAGTACTTC
CASRPDRSLETQYF
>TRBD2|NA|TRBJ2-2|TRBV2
TGTGCCAGCTACGGACTAGCGGTTACCGGGGAGCTGTTTTTT
CASYGLAVTGELFF
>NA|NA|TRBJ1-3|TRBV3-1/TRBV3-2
TGTGCCAGCAGCCGCGCCATGAAGGGGTCATCCATATATTTT
CASSRAMKGSSIYF
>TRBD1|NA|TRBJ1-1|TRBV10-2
TGCGCCAGCAGTGAGACCAGGGGGGTCACTGAAGCTTTCTTT
CASSETRGVTEAFF
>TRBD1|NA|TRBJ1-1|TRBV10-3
TGTGCCATCGGCCTGACCGGGACAGGGAACGGTGAAGCTTTCTTT
CAIGLTGTGNGEAFF
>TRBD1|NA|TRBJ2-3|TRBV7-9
TGTGCCAGCAGATCCAGACAGGGGGCTGCAGATACGCAGTATTTT
CASRSRQGAADTQYF
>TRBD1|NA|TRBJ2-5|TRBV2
TGTGCCAGCAGGGCTCCCGGGACAGGGGGGACCCAGTACTTC
CASRAPGTGGTQYF
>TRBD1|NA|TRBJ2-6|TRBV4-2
TGTGCCAGCAGCCAGGGGTTGGGACAGGGTTTCTCTGGGGCCAACGTCCTGACTTTC
CASSQGLGQGFSGANVLTF
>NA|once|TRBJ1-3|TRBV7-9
TGTGCCAGCAGCTCGCAGATCGCTGGAAACACCATATATTTT
CASSSQIAGNTIYF
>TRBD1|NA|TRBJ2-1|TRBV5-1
TGCGCCAGCAGGCAGGGGGAAACCTACAATGAGCAGTTCTTC
CASRQGETYNEQFF
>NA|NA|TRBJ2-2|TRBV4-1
TGCGCCAGCAGCCAGCCCCTACAGGGTACCGGGGAGCTGTTTTTT
CASSQPLQGTGELFF
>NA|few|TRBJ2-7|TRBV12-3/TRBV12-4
TGTGCCAGCAGTAGGGACTTCTCCTACGAGCAGTACTTC
CASSRDFSYEQYF
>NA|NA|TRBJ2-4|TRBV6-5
TGTGCCAGCAGCCGCGGACAGGCCGGGGGAGGCATTCAGTACTTC
CASSRGQAGGGIQYF
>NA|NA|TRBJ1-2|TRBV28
TGTGCCAGCAGTTTCGGGGGGGGCAATGGCTACACCTTC
CASSFGGGNGYTF
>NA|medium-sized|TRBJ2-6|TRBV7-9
TGTGCCAGCAGCCAACAGGGATTTAGGAGCTCTGGGGCCAACGTCCTGACTTTC
CASSQQGFRSSGANVLTF
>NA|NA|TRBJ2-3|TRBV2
TGTGCCAGCATGGGTAGAGCGAGGGATACGCAGTATTTT
CASMGRARDTQYF
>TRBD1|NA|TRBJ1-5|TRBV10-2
TGCGCCAGCAGGGGGACAGAGAATAGCAATCAGCCCCAGCATTTT
CASRGTENSNQPQHF
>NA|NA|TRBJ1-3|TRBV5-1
TGCGCCAGCAGCTTAACCAGGGCCTACTCTGGAAACACCATATATTTT
CASSLTRAYSGNTIYF
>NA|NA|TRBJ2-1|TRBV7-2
TGTGCCAGCAGCCGGGACTCCGACCAGGTGTTCTTC
CASSRDSDQVFF
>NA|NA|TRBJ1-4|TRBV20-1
TGCAGTGCTAGTTTCATGAATGAAAAACTGTTTTTT
CSASFMNEKLFF
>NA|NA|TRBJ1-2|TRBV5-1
TGCGCCAGCAGCTTGAGTTCTTTGGCGGCCCCAAACTATGGCTACACCTTC
CASSLSSLAAPNYGYTF
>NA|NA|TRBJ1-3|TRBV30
TGTGCCTGGACGAGCACAGGCTCTGGAAACACCATATATTTT
CAWTSTGSGNTIYF
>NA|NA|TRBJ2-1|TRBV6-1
TGTGCCAGCAGTGAGCCAGGGAATGAGCAGTTCTTC
CASSEPGNEQFF
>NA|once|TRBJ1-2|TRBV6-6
TGTGCCAGCAGTTACTCTGCAGGTGCCTATGGCTACACCTTC
CASSYSAGAYGYTF
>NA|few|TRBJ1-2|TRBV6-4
TGTGCCAGCAGTGAAAGAGGCGGCTTCAATGTCTATGGCTACACCTTC
CASSERGGFNVYGYTF
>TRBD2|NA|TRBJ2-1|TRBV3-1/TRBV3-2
TGTGCCAGCAGCCCCCGGGGACTAGCGGAATACAATGAGCAGTTCTTC
CASSPRGLAEYNEQFF
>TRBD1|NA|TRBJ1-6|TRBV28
TGTGCCAGCAGTTCCCGTCGGACAGGAGCTAATTCACCCCTCCACTTT
CASSSRRTGANSPLHF
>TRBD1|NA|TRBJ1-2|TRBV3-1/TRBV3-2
TGTGCCAGCAGCCCCCCAGGGGGCTCCTATGGCTACACCTTC
CASSPPGGSYGYTF
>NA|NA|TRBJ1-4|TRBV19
TGTGCCAGTAGTATAGAAGCGGTGTTAAGGGGAGGAAAACTGTTTTTT
CASSIEAVLRGGKLFF
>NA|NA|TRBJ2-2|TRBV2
TGTGCCAGCAGTCCTTCCCCAGGGGTTCAGACCGGGGAGCTGTTTTTT
CASSPSPGVQTGELFF
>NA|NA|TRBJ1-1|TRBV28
TGTGCCAGCAGTTTATGGGTTGGACAAGAAGGGAATGGAGCTTTCTTT
CASSLWVGQEGNGAFF
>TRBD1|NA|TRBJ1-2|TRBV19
TGTGCCAGTAGCAAGTGGGGACAGGGAGGCTACACCTTC
CASSKWGQGGYTF
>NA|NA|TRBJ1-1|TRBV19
TGTGCCAGTAGTCCGGACAGATTCCTTGAAGCTTTCTTT
CASSPDRFLEAFF